This is a list of T cell receptor beta chains from one sample in a study of blood T cell repertoires in COVID-19. Clones were sequenced by immunoSEQ multiplex PCR, and TCRdb holds only the in-frame ones, with some missing. The sample lists about 210,000 clones, about 84% occurring once. The sequenced material came from PBMCs or T cells enriched from blood (not recorded which). These receptors all come from a man aged 25-45 years with acute COVID-19. Both conserved end residues are part of each CDR3. Fields, in order: D gene, clone size, V gene, J gene, CDR3 DNA, CDR3 protein. A D gene is named only where the DNA matches it firmly. Part of the rows lack a size; the others show once, few, many or a class for expanded clones.

D: .
size: .
V: TRBV5-4
J: TRBJ2-3
DNA: TGTGCCAGCAGCTTGGACAGTACTAGCACAGATACGCAGTATTTT
CDR3: CASSLDSTSTDTQYF

D: .
size: .
V: TRBV2
J: TRBJ2-2
DNA: TGTGCCAGCAGTGTTGCGGCCCCCCAGGGCACCGGGGAGCTGTTTTTT
CDR3: CASSVAAPQGTGELFF

D: TRBD1
size: .
V: TRBV5-1
J: TRBJ1-4
DNA: TGCGCCAGCAGCTTGGACGGGACAGGTGCCAATGAAAAACTGTTTTTT
CDR3: CASSLDGTGANEKLFF

D: .
size: .
V: TRBV9
J: TRBJ2-7
DNA: TGTGCCAGCAGCGTAACCGGGTCCTACGAGCAGTACTTC
CDR3: CASSVTGSYEQYF

D: .
size: few
V: TRBV10-1
J: TRBJ2-2
DNA: TGCGCCAGCAGTGTAGGGAGTTCGAACACCGGGGAGCTGTTTTTT
CDR3: CASSVGSSNTGELFF

D: TRBD2
size: .
V: TRBV7-6
J: TRBJ2-1
DNA: TGTGCCAGCAGCCTAAGGGCGGGGGGGTACTATGAGCAGTTCTTC
CDR3: CASSLRAGGYYEQFF

D: .
size: .
V: TRBV5-6
J: TRBJ1-1
DNA: TGTGCCAGCAGCCCCACGGGGACTCTTGATGAGGGCGCGTACACTGAAGCTTTCTTT
CDR3: CASSPTGTLDEGAYTEAFF

D: .
size: few
V: TRBV6-1
J: TRBJ1-1
DNA: TGTGCCAGCAGTGAATGGCAGGGAGGCGCTGAAGCTTTCTTT
CDR3: CASSEWQGGAEAFF

D: TRBD1
size: .
V: TRBV5-6
J: TRBJ1-2
DNA: TGTGCCAGCAGCCAAGATGGGACAGGCTATGGCTACACCTTC
CDR3: CASSQDGTGYGYTF

D: TRBD2
size: .
V: TRBV6-5
J: TRBJ2-2
DNA: TGTGCCAGCAGTTACTCCGCGGGGGGGGTCGCCGGGGAGCTGTTTTTT
CDR3: CASSYSAGGVAGELFF

D: TRBD1
size: .
V: TRBV7-2
J: TRBJ1-6
DNA: TGTGCCAGCCCACAACAGGGGTTCGAATCACCCCTCCACTTT
CDR3: CASPQQGFESPLHF

D: TRBD2
size: .
V: TRBV7-6
J: TRBJ2-5
DNA: TGTGCCAGCAGCTTGTGGGCTAGCGGGGCACTGGAGACCCAGTACTTC
CDR3: CASSLWASGALETQYF

D: .
size: .
V: TRBV4-1
J: TRBJ1-2
DNA: TGCGCCAGCAACCCGCCCCTGGGGAGCTATGGCTACACCTTC
CDR3: CASNPPLGSYGYTF

D: TRBD1
size: .
V: TRBV19
J: TRBJ2-7
DNA: TGTGCCAGTAGTATCGGGACAGGGTCCTACGAGCAGTACTTC
CDR3: CASSIGTGSYEQYF

D: TRBD1
size: .
V: TRBV14
J: TRBJ1-5
DNA: TGTGCCAGCAGCCAAGATGGGACAGGGAATAGCAATCAGCCCCAGCATTTT
CDR3: CASSQDGTGNSNQPQHF

D: TRBD1
size: .
V: TRBV5-5
J: TRBJ1-1
DNA: TGTGCCAGCAGCGCCCCCGGGACAGGGGGCAAAGCTTTCTTT
CDR3: CASSAPGTGGKAFF

D: .
size: .
V: TRBV19
J: TRBJ1-5
DNA: TGTGCCAGTAGTCTCCTCGACAGTTATCAGCCCCAGCATTTT
CDR3: CASSLLDSYQPQHF

D: TRBD2
size: few
V: TRBV19
J: TRBJ2-7
DNA: TGTGCCAGTAGTCCTAGCGGGGGTTCCTACGAGCAGTACTTC
CDR3: CASSPSGGSYEQYF

D: .
size: .
V: TRBV28
J: TRBJ2-5
DNA: TGTGCCAGCAGTCCGAACAGGGAACCAGAGACCCAGTACTTC
CDR3: CASSPNREPETQYF

D: TRBD1
size: once
V: TRBV29-1
J: TRBJ1-1
DNA: TGCAGCGCCGAACGGGACAGGGTTGCTGAAGCTTTCTTT
CDR3: CSAERDRVAEAFF

D: .
size: once
V: TRBV10-2
J: TRBJ2-1
DNA: TGCGCCAGCAGTGGGGCCGGGGAGACAGGGCAGTTCTTC
CDR3: CASSGAGETGQFF

D: .
size: .
V: TRBV4-1
J: TRBJ1-2
DNA: TGCGCCAGCAGCCAAGACAGCTATGGCTACACCTTC
CDR3: CASSQDSYGYTF

D: .
size: .
V: TRBV19
J: TRBJ1-3
DNA: TGTGCCAGTAGTATCGGGGAGGGCGCTGGAAACACCATATATTTT
CDR3: CASSIGEGAGNTIYF

D: TRBD1
size: .
V: TRBV2
J: TRBJ1-1
DNA: TGTGCCAGCATGCGGGACAGCGCATTGAACACTGAAGCTTTCTTT
CDR3: CASMRDSALNTEAFF

D: TRBD2
size: .
V: TRBV3-1/TRBV3-2
J: TRBJ2-3
DNA: TGTGCCAGCAGCCTTGGACTAGCGGGGGGGCATAGAGATACGCAGTATTTT
CDR3: CASSLGLAGGHRDTQYF

D: TRBD2
size: .
V: TRBV2
J: TRBJ2-2
DNA: TGTGCCAGCAGTGGGTGGACTAGCGGGGGGGCCTGGGAGCTGTTTTTT
CDR3: CASSGWTSGGAWELFF

D: TRBD2
size: .
V: TRBV3-1/TRBV3-2
J: TRBJ2-4
DNA: TGTGCCAGCAGCCAAGAGGGAGCGGGGGGGCACATTCAGTACTTC
CDR3: CASSQEGAGGHIQYF

D: .
size: .
V: TRBV10-3
J: TRBJ1-2
DNA: TGTGCCATCAGTGATCAGGGAGGGACTAACTATGGCTACACCTTC
CDR3: CAISDQGGTNYGYTF

D: TRBD1
size: few
V: TRBV6-5
J: TRBJ1-6
DNA: TGTGCCAGTTGGGACAGGAGCGGTGCAAATTCACCCCTCCACTTT
CDR3: CASWDRSGANSPLHF

D: .
size: .
V: TRBV12-3/TRBV12-4
J: TRBJ1-5
DNA: TGTGCCAGCAGTTTGGAGGGCTTTCAGCCCCAGCATTTT
CDR3: CASSLEGFQPQHF

D: .
size: .
V: TRBV18
J: TRBJ1-1
DNA: TGTGCCAGCTCACCGGGACGAAAAGCCGGACGGATCGGAGGAGGGTTAATGAACACTGAAGCTTTCTTT
CDR3: CASSPGRKAGRIGGGLMNTEAFF

D: .
size: .
V: TRBV11-3
J: TRBJ2-7
DNA: TGTGCCAGCAGCTACGGGGGTAGAAACGAGCAGTACTTC
CDR3: CASSYGGRNEQYF

D: .
size: .
V: TRBV11-3
J: TRBJ1-3
DNA: TGTGCCAGCAGCCTCCAGAAGGGGACTGGAAACACCATATATTTT
CDR3: CASSLQKGTGNTIYF

D: .
size: .
V: TRBV3-1/TRBV3-2
J: TRBJ2-1
DNA: TGTGCCAGCAGCCATAAAGGAGGGCATGAGCAGTTCTTC
CDR3: CASSHKGGHEQFF

D: TRBD1
size: .
V: TRBV12-5
J: TRBJ1-1
DNA: TGTGCTAGTGTCCCTTCCGGAGAAGCCGGGACAGGGGGCCGCTGGGACACTGAAGCTTTCTTT
CDR3: CASVPSGEAGTGGRWDTEAFF

D: TRBD1
size: few
V: TRBV4-1
J: TRBJ1-1
DNA: TGCGCCAGCAGGATTGGGACAGGGACTGAAGCTTTCTTT
CDR3: CASRIGTGTEAFF

D: TRBD2
size: .
V: TRBV18
J: TRBJ2-3
DNA: TGTGCCAGCTCACCAAGGAGCGGGGGGGCGGGCACAGATACGCAGTATTTT
CDR3: CASSPRSGGAGTDTQYF

D: .
size: .
V: TRBV28
J: TRBJ1-2
DNA: TGTGCCAGCAGTTTAACGCAGTTCAATTATGGCTACACCTTC
CDR3: CASSLTQFNYGYTF

D: .
size: once
V: TRBV5-6
J: TRBJ2-2
DNA: TGTGCCAGCTTAATAAGAGGGGGGAACACCGGGGAGCTGTTTTTT
CDR3: CASLIRGGNTGELFF

D: .
size: .
V: TRBV2
J: TRBJ2-5
DNA: TGTGCCAGCAGTGAAGCAGCAGAGACCCAGTACTTC
CDR3: CASSEAAETQYF

D: TRBD2
size: .
V: TRBV10-3
J: TRBJ2-1
DNA: TGTGCCATCAGCGCTGGGACTAGCGGGGGGAATGAGCAGTTCTTC
CDR3: CAISAGTSGGNEQFF

D: TRBD1
size: .
V: TRBV2
J: TRBJ2-1
DNA: TGTGCCAGCAGGGGGACAGGGGGCTCCTACAATGAGCAGTTCTTC
CDR3: CASRGTGGSYNEQFF

D: .
size: .
V: TRBV4-1
J: TRBJ1-6
DNA: TGCGCCAGCAGCCAAACCAGGGGCGATAATTCACCCCTCCACTTT
CDR3: CASSQTRGDNSPLHF

D: .
size: .
V: TRBV7-9
J: TRBJ1-3
DNA: TGTGCCAGCAGCCTACAGTCTGGAAACACCATATATTTT
CDR3: CASSLQSGNTIYF

D: .
size: .
V: TRBV3-1/TRBV3-2
J: TRBJ1-6
DNA: TGTGCCAGCAGGCAGGACAGCTTTAATTCACCCCTCCACTTT
CDR3: CASRQDSFNSPLHF

D: TRBD1
size: .
V: TRBV27
J: TRBJ1-2
DNA: TGTGCCAGCAGTACAGGGGACTATGGCTACACCTTC
CDR3: CASSTGDYGYTF

D: .
size: once
V: TRBV29-1
J: TRBJ1-4
DNA: TGCAGCGTGATAGCCATTCAGGGCGTGAAAGAAAAACTGTTTTTT
CDR3: CSVIAIQGVKEKLFF